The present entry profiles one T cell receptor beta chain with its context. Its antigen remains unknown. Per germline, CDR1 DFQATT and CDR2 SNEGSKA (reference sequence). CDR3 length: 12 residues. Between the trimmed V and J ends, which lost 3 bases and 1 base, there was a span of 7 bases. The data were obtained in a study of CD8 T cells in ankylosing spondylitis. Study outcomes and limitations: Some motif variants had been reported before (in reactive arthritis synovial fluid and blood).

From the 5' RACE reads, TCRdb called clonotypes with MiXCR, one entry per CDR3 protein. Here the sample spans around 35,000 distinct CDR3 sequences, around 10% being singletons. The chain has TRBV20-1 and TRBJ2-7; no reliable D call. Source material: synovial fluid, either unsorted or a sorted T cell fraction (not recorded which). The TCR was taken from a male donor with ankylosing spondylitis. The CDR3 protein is CSASTGSYEQYF. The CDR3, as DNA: TGCAGTGCTAGCACGGGTTCCTACGAGCAGTACTTC.